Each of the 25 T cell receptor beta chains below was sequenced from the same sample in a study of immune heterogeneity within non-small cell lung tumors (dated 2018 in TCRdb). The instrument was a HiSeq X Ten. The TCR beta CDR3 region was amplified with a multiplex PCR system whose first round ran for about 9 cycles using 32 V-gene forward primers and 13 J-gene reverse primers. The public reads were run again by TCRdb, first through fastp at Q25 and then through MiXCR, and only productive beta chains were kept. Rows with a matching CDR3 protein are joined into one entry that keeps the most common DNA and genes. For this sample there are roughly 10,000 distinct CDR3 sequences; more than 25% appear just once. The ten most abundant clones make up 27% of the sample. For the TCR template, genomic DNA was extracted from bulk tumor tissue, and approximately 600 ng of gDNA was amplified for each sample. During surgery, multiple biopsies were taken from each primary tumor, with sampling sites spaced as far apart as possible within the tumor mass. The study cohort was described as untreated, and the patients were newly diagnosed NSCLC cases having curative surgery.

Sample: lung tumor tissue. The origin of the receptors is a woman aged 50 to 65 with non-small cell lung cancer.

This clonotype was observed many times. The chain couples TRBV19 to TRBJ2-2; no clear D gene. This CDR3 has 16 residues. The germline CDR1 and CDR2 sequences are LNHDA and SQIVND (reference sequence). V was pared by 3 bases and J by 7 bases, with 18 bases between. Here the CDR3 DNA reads TGTGCCAGTAGTATGTCCCGAGCGTCTTTTGGCGGGGAGCTGTTTTTT. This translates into CASSMSRASFGGELFF. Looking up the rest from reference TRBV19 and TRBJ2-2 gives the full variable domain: DGGITQSPKYLFRKEGQNVTLSCEQNLNHDAMYWYRQDPGQGLRLIYYSQIVNDFQKGDIAEGYSVSREKKESFPLTVTSAQKNPTAFYLCASSMSRASFGGELFFGEGSRLTVL.

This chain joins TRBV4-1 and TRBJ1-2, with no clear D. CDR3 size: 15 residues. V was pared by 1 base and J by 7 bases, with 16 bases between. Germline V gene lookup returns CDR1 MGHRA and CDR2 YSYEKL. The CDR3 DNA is TGCGCCAGCAGCCAAGGGGCAGGAACTGTGACTGGCTACACCTTC. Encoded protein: CASSQGAGTVTGYTF.

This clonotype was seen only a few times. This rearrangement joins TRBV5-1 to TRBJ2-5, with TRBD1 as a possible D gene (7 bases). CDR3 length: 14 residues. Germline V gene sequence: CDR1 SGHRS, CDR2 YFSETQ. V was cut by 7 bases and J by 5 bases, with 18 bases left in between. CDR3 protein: CASGSGGSWETQYF. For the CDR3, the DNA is TGCGCCAGCGGTTCAGGGGGGTCGTGGGAGACCCAGTACTTC.

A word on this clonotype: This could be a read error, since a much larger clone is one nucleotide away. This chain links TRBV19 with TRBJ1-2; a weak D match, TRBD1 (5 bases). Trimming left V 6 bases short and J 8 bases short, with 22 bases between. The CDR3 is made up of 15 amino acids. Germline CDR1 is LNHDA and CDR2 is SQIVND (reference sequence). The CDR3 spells CASSLLWGIGEGYTF. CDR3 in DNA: TGTGCCAGTAGCCTTCTTTGGGGGATCGGAGAAGGCTACACCTTC. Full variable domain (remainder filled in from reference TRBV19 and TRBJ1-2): DGGITQSPKYLFRKEGQNVTLSCEQNLNHDAMYWYRQDPGQGLRLIYYSQIVNDFQKGDIAEGYSVSREKKESFPLTVTSAQKNPTAFYLCASSLLWGIGEGYTFGSGTRLTVV.

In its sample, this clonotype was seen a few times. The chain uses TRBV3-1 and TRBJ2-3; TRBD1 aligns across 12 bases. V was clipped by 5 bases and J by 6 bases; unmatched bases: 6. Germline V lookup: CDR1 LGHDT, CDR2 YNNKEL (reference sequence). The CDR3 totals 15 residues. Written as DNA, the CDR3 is TGTGCCAGCAGCAGTGGGACAGGGGGCAAGGATACGCAGTATTTT. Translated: CASSSGTGGKDTQYF.

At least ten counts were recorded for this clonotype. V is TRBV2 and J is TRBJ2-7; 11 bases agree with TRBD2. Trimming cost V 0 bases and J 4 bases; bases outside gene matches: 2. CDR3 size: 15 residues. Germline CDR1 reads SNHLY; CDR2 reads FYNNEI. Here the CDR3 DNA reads TGTGCCAGCAGTGAAGCGGCTAGCGGGAGGTACGAGCAGTACTTC. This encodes CASSEAASGRYEQYF.

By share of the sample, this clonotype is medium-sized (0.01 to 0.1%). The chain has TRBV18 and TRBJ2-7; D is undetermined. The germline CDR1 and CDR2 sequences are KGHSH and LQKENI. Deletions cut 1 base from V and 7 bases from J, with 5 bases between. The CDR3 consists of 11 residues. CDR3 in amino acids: CASSPRVEQYF. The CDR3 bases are TGTGCCAGCTCACCACGGGTGGAGCAGTACTTC.

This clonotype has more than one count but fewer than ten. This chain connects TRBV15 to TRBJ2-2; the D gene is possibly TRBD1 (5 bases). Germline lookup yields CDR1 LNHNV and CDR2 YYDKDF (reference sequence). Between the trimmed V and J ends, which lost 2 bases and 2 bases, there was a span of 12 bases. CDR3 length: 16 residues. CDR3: CATSRISGHNTGELFF. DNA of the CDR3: TGTGCCACCAGCAGAATATCTGGACATAACACCGGGGAGCTGTTTTTT.

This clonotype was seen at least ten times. CDR3 bases: TGTGCCAGTAGTCCGCCGGACAGGGCCGGGGGCTACACCTTC. Amino acid sequence: CASSPPDRAGGYTF. This sequence joins TRBV19 and TRBJ1-2; 8 nucleotides line up with TRBD1. The CDR3 extends over 14 amino acids. Germline V CDR1 and CDR2: LNHDA, SQIVND (reference sequence). With V trimmed by 5 bases and J by 8 bases, 10 bases remained unmatched.

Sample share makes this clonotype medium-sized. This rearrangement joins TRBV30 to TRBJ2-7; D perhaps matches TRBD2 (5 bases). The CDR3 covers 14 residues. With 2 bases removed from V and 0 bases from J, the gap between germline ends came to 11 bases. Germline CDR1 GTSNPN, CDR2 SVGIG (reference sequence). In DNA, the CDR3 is TGTGCCTGGAGTTGGGAAGGGAGCTCCTACGAGCAGTACTTC. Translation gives CAWSWEGSSYEQYF.

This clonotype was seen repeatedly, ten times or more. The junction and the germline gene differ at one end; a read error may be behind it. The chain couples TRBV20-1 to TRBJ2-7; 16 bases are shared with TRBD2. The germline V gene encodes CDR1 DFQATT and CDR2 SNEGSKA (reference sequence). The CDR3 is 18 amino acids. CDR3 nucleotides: TGCAGTGCGAGAGGCGGCGGGACTAGCGGGGGGGGCCCTGGAGAGCAGTACTTC. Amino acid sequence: CSARGGGTSGGGPGEQYF.

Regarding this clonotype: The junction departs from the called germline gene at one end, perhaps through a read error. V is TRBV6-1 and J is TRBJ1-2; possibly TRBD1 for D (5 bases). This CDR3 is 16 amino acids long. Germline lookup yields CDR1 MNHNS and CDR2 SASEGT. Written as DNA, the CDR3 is TGTGCCAGCAGCCCCACCCCTGGGGGAGCGGGCAATGGCTACGCCTTC. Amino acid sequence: CASSPTPGGAGNGYAF.

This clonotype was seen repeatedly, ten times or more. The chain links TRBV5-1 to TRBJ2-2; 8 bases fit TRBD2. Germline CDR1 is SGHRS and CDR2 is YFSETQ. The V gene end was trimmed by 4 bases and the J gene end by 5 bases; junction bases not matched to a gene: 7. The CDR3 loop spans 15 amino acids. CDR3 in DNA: TGCGCCAGCAGCCCGAGCGGGAGTGGGACCGGGGAGCTGTTTTTT. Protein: CASSPSGSGTGELFF.

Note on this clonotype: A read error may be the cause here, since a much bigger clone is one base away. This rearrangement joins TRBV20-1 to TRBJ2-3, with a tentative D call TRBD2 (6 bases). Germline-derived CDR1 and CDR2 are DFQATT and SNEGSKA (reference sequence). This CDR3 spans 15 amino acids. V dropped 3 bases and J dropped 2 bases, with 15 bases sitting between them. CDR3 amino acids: CSASGSWGNTDTQYF. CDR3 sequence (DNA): TGCAGTGCTAGCGGGAGCTGGGGGAACACAGATACGCAGTATTTT.

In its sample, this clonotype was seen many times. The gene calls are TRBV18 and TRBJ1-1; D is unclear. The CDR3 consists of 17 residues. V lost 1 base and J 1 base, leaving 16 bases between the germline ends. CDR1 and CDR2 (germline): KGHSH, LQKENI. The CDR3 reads CASSPRVGVGGNTEAFF. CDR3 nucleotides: TGTGCCAGCTCACCACGTGTGGGAGTGGGAGGGAACACTGAAGCTTTCTTT.

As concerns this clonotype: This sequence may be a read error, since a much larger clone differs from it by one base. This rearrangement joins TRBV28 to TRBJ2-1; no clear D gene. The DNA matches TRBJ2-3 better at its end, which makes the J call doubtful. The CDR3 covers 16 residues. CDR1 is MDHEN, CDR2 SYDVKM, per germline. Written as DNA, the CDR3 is TGTGGCAGCAGTCTGCGACTGTGGGGTAGCACAGATACGCAGTATTTT. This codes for CGSSLRLWGSTDTQYF.

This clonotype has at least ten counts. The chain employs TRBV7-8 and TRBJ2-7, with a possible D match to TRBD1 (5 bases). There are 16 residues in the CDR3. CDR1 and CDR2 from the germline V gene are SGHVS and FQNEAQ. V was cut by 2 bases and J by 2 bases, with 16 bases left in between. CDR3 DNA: TGTGCCAGCAGCTTAAGGATTAGGGGCGGCGCCTACGAGCAGTACTTC. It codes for CASSLRIRGGAYEQYF.

CDR3 residues: CASNLWGQNQPQHF. In DNA, the CDR3 is TGTGCCAGTAACCTCTGGGGACAGAATCAGCCCCAGCATTTT. The rearrangement joins TRBV19 to TRBJ1-5; 7 bases align to TRBD1. Losses at the gene ends were 7 bases for V and 4 bases for J; bases not matched to a gene: 7. This CDR3 comprises 14 residues. CDR1 and CDR2 (germline): LNHDA, SQIVND (reference sequence).

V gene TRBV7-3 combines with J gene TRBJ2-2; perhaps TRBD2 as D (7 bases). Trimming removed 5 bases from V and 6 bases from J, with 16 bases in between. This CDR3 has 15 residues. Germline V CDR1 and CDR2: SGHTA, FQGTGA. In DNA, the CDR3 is TGTGCCAGCAGCACAAAGGGGGGGGTTTCCGGGGAGCTGTTTTTT. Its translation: CASSTKGGVSGELFF.

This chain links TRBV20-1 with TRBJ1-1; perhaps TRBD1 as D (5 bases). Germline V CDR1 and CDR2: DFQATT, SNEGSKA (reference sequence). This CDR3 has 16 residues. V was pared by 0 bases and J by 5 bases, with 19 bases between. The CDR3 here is CSARDGAGTWGTEAFF. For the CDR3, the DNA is TGCAGTGCTAGAGATGGAGCCGGGACTTGGGGGACTGAAGCTTTCTTT.

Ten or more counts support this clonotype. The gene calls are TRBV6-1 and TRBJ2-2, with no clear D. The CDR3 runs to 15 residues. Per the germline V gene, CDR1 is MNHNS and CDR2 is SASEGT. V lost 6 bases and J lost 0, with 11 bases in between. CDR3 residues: CASRVVRANTGELFF. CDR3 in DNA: TGTGCCAGCAGGGTGGTAAGGGCGAACACCGGGGAGCTGTTTTTT.

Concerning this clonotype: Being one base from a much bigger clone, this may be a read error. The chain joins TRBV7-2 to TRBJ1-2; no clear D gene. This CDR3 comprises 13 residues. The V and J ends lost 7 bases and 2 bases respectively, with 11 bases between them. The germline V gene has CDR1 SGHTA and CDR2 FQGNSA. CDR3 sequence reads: CASNSNPNYGYTF. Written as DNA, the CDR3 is TGTGCCAGCAACTCAAACCCGAACTATGGCTACACCTTC.

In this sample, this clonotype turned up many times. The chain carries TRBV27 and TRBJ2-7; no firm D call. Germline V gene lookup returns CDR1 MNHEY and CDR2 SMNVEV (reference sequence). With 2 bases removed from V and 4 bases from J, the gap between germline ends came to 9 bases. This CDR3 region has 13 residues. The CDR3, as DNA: TGTGCCAGCAGTTTAGGCCCAAGATACGAGCAGTACTTC. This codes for CASSLGPRYEQYF.

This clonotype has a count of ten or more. Written as DNA, the CDR3 is TGTGCCAGCAGCGCGCAGGGGGCGCGGTCCATGAACACTGAAGCTTTCTTT. It encodes CASSAQGARSMNTEAFF. The rearrangement joins TRBV4-2 to TRBJ1-1, with TRBD1 matching 8 bases. The CDR3 sequence is 17 residues long. Unmatched junction bases numbered 11, after V lost 5 bases and J lost 0 bases. Germline-derived CDR1 and CDR2 are LGHNA and YNFKEQ.

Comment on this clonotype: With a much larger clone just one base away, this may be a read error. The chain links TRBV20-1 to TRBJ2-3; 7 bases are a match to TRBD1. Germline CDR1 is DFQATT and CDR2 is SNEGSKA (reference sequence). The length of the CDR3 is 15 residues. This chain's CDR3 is CSARTRQGRTDTKYF. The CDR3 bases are TGCAGTGCGAGAACTCGACAGGGCCGCACAGATACGAAGTATTTT.